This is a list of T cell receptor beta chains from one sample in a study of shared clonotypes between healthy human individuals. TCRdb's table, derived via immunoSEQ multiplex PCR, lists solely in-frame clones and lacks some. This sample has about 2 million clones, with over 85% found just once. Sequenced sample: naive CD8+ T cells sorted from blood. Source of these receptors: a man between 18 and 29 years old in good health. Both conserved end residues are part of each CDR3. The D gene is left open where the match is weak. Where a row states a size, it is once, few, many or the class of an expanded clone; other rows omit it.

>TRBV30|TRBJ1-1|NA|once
TGTGCCTGGACCATGGGGGGGACTGAAGCTTTCTTT
CAWTMGGTEAFF
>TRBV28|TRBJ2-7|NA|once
TGTGCCAGCAGGGACACTCCTAGGAACGAGCAGTACTTC
CASRDTPRNEQYF
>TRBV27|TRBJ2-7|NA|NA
TGTGCCAGCAGTTTATTAGGACGGGAGCAGTACTTC
CASSLLGREQYF
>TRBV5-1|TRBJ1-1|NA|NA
TGCGCCAGCAGCTTGTACGCAGGTGGGCCATCGAACACTGAAGCTTTCTTT
CASSLYAGGPSNTEAFF
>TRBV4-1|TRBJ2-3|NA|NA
TGCGCCAGCAGCCAAGAGGGCGGCCGCACAGATACGCAGTATTTT
CASSQEGGRTDTQYF
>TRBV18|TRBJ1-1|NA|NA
TGTGCCAGCTCGCTTGGACTCGGGGAGGGGAACACTGAAGCTTTCTTT
CASSLGLGEGNTEAFF
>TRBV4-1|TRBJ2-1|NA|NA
TGCGCCAGCAGCCAAGAGGGGTTTTCTCCCTACAATGAGCAGTTCTTC
CASSQEGFSPYNEQFF
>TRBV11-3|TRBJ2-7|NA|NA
TGTGCCAGCAGCTCACGGGACGGCTACGAGCAGTACTTC
CASSSRDGYEQYF
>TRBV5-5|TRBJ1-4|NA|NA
TGTGCCAGCAGCTTGCCTCAGGGGTGGGTGGAAAAACTGTTTTTT
CASSLPQGWVEKLFF
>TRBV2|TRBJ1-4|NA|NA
TGTGCCAGCAGAGGGGATCGTGAAAAACTGTTTTTT
CASRGDREKLFF
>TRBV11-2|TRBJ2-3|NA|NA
TGTGCCAGCAGCTTACTGGGGGGAAGCACAGATACGCAGTATTTT
CASSLLGGSTDTQYF
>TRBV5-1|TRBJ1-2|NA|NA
TGCGCCAGCATCCCTTTCCCCGGGGCCTCCTATGGCTACACCTTC
CASIPFPGASYGYTF
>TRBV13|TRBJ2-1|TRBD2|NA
TGTGCCAGCAGCCGCCCTAGCGGGGGACTCGAGCAGTTCTTC
CASSRPSGGLEQFF
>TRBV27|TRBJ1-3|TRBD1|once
TGTGCCAGCAGTTTGGGACAGGGGGCCTCTGGAAACACCATATATTTT
CASSLGQGASGNTIYF
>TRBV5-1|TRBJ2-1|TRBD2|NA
TGCGCCAGCAGCTCGGGGGGGCTAGCGGCCTCCTACAATGAGCAGTTCTTC
CASSSGGLAASYNEQFF
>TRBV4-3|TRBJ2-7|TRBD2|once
TGCGCCAGCAGCCAAGATGGGGGACTAGCGGGAGACGAGCAGTACTTC
CASSQDGGLAGDEQYF
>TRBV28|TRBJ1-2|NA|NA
TGTGCCAGCAGTTTCTTTTCATCGGGGGATGGCTACACCTTC
CASSFFSSGDGYTF
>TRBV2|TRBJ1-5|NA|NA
TGTGCCAGCAGGGACGGTTATAGCAATCAGCCCCAGCATTTT
CASRDGYSNQPQHF
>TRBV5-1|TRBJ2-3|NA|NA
TGCGCCAGCAGCTTCTCGAGGACATCTAGCACAGATACGCAGTATTTT
CASSFSRTSSTDTQYF
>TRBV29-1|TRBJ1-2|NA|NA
TGCAGCGTTGAAGAGGAGACTCACTATGGCTACACCTTC
CSVEEETHYGYTF
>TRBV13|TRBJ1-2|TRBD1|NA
TGTGCCAGCAGCCCCACAAAGGCGCAGGGGGCGCCGGGCTACACCTTC
CASSPTKAQGAPGYTF
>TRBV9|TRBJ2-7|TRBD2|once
TGTGCCAGCAGTTTGGCTAGCGGGTCCTACGAGCAGTACTTC
CASSLASGSYEQYF
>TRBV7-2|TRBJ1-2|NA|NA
TGTGCCAGCAGCCCGTTTACCCCAGGGATCGGCTACACCTTC
CASSPFTPGIGYTF
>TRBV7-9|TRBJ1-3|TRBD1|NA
TGTGCCAGCAGCCCCTTACAGGGGGCTGGAAACACCATATATTTT
CASSPLQGAGNTIYF
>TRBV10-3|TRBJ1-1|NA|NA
TGTGCCATCAGTGAGTCGCAGGGTCGGGGGAACACTGAAGCTTTCTTT
CAISESQGRGNTEAFF
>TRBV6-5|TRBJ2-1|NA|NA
TGTGCCAGCAGTCCTGGTTTAGCGCAATACAATGAGCAGTTCTTC
CASSPGLAQYNEQFF
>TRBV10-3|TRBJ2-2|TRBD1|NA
TGTGCCATCAGTGAGTCCTGGGACAGGGCGTCCGGGGAGCTGTTTTTT
CAISESWDRASGELFF
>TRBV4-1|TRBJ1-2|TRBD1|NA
TGCGCCAGCAGCAGTGGGCAGGGGGCTTTCCATGGCTACACCTTC
CASSSGQGAFHGYTF
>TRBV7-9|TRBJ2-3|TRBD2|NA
TGTGCCAGCAGCTTGGGACTAGCGGAGATAGATACGCAGTATTTT
CASSLGLAEIDTQYF
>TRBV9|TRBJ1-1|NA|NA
TGTGCCAGCAGCGTAGTTAAGGGGCAGGGGTTGAACACTGAAGCTTTCTTT
CASSVVKGQGLNTEAFF
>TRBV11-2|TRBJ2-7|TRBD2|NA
TGTGCCAGCAGCCCCGGACTAGCGGGAGACTACGAGCAGTACTTC
CASSPGLAGDYEQYF
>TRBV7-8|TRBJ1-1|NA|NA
TGTGCCAGCAGCCCACAGGGTTTGAACACTGAAGCTTTCTTT
CASSPQGLNTEAFF
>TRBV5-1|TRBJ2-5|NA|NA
TGCGCCAGCCACCCAGGGACCGAGGGGGGAGAGACCCAGTACTTC
CASHPGTEGGETQYF
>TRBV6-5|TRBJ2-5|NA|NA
TGTGCCAGCAGCCCAGACTACCAACAAGAGACCCAGTACTTC
CASSPDYQQETQYF
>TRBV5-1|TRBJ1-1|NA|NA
TGCGCCAGCAGCTACACAAACACTGAAGCTTTCTTT
CASSYTNTEAFF
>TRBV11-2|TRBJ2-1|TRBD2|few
TGTGCCAGCAGCTTAGTTTTGGCGGGAGAAGGTGTCAATGAGCAGTTCTTC
CASSLVLAGEGVNEQFF
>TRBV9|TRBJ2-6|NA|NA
TGTGCCAGCAGCGTAGACAGGTCCTCTGGGGCCAACGTCCTGACTTTC
CASSVDRSSGANVLTF
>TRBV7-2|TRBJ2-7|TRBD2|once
TGTGCCAGCAGCTACGGGACTAGCAAGCTTACCTACGAGCAGTACTTC
CASSYGTSKLTYEQYF
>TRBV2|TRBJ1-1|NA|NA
TGTGCCAGCAGTGAACACAGGGCTCGGCTTAGGGCTTTCTTT
CASSEHRARLRAFF
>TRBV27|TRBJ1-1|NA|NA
TGTGCCAGCAGGGGTACGGGTTACACTGAAGCTTTCTTT
CASRGTGYTEAFF
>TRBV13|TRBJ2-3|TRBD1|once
TGTGCCAGCAGCTCGACAGGGGCCGGCACAGATACGCAGTATTTT
CASSSTGAGTDTQYF
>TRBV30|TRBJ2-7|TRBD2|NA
TGTGCCTGTACTGGGACTAGTTTCCTCCACTTC
CACTGTSFLHF
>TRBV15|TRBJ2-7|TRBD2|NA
TGTGCCACCAGCAGCCCTTCGGGGGGTAGCGGGAGGGCTGAGTCCTACGAGCAGTACTTC
CATSSPSGGSGRAESYEQYF
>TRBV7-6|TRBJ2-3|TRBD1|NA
TGTGCCAGCAGCTCGGCCGGACAGGGCGAGCAGTATTTT
CASSSAGQGEQYF
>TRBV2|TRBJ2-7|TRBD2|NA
TGTGCCAGCATCAGTGGAGCGGGAGTTTGGACCTACGAGCAGTACTTC
CASISGAGVWTYEQYF
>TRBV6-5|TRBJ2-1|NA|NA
TGTGCCAGCAGTCCCCTGGGGGCAGGGTGGAATGAGCAGTTCTTC
CASSPLGAGWNEQFF
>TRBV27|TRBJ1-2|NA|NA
TGTGCCAGCAGTTTAACATACTATGGCTACACCTTC
CASSLTYYGYTF
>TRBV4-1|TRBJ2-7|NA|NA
TGCGCCAGCAGCCAAGTCAGGGGAGAGGCCTACGAGCAGTACTTC
CASSQVRGEAYEQYF
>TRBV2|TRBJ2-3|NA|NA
TGTGCCAGCAGCGGACATTCTAGCGTACAAGATACGCAGTATTTT
CASSGHSSVQDTQYF
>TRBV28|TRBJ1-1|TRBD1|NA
TGTGCCAGCAGTTTATGGGGGACAGGTCATATGAACACTGAAGCTTTCTTT
CASSLWGTGHMNTEAFF